A selection of T cell receptor beta chains follows, all from one sample in a study of blood T cell repertoires in COVID-19. Using immunoSEQ multiplex PCR, the repertoire was profiled, and TCRdb retains in-frame clones only, with some absent. The table has fewer than 45,000 clones, 90% to 95% seen once. Sequencing used peripheral blood. These receptors were taken from a human donor in a cohort sampled during active COVID-19. Both conserved end residues are part of each CDR3. The D gene is left open where the match is weak. Size is omitted from some rows. Given values are once, few, many or a class for expanded clones.

abundance,v_gene,d_gene,j_gene,CDR3nt,CDR3aa
-,TRBV5-1,TRBD2,TRBJ2-7,TGCGCCAGCAGCTTGGCTAGCGGGTCAACCTACGAGCAGTACTTC,CASSLASGSTYEQYF
-,TRBV30,-,TRBJ1-1,TGTGCCTCCAGGGGAGTAGGGGACACTGAAGCTTTCTTT,CASRGVGDTEAFF
-,TRBV5-4,TRBD2,TRBJ2-3,TGTGCCAGCAGCTTGGTGCTAGCGGGAGCGGGAGATACGCAGTATTTT,CASSLVLAGAGDTQYF
-,TRBV28,-,TRBJ2-5,TGTGCCAGCAGAGGACAAATCCAAGAGACCCAGTACTTC,CASRGQIQETQYF
-,TRBV19,TRBD2,TRBJ2-3,TGTGCCAGTAGTATTCGGGGTAGCGGGAGTGGGAGGCCAGATACGCAGTATTTT,CASSIRGSGSGRPDTQYF
-,TRBV7-3,-,TRBJ2-3,TGTGCCAGCAGCTTTGGACAGTTCGCAGATACGCAGTATTTT,CASSFGQFADTQYF
few,TRBV4-3,-,TRBJ1-3,TGCGCCAGCAGCCAAGAATTAAACAGTAGATCCGGAAACACCATATATTTT,CASSQELNSRSGNTIYF
-,TRBV2,-,TRBJ1-1,TGTGCCAGCAGTGGCGCCTACACTGAAGCTTTCTTT,CASSGAYTEAFF
once,TRBV28,TRBD2,TRBJ2-5,TGTGCCAGCAGTTTCGGGACTAGCGGGGGAAAAGAGACCCAGTACTTC,CASSFGTSGGKETQYF
-,TRBV29-1,TRBD1,TRBJ2-7,TGCAGCGTTGAAACCGGGACAGCGCCCTACGAGCAGTACTTC,CSVETGTAPYEQYF
-,TRBV4-3,-,TRBJ1-1,TGCGCCAGCAGCCAAGATGGCCGAGGTAGGGCTTTCTTT,CASSQDGRGRAFF
-,TRBV6-2/TRBV6-3,-,TRBJ1-1,TGTGCCAGCAGTTACGGCTACGGCAGGGGGAACACTGAAGCTTTCTTT,CASSYGYGRGNTEAFF
-,TRBV2,TRBD2,TRBJ2-3,TGTGCCAGCAGCCCGACTAGCGGCAACACAGATACGCAGTATTTT,CASSPTSGNTDTQYF
-,TRBV11-2,TRBD2,TRBJ2-5,TGTGCCAGCAGCCATTTTCTAGCGGACGAAGAGACCCAGTACTTC,CASSHFLADEETQYF
-,TRBV12-5,-,TRBJ1-4,TGTGCTAGTGGTTTGGTAGTAGGAGGGACTCTTCATGAAAAACTGTTTTTT,CASGLVVGGTLHEKLFF
-,TRBV4-3,TRBD1,TRBJ1-4,TGCGCCAGCAGCCAAGATAGGGCTGCAGGGGGCAAGGGTGAAAAACTGTTTTTT,CASSQDRAAGGKGEKLFF
-,TRBV4-2,-,TRBJ2-7,TGTGCCAGCAGCCACACCGACTACTCCTCCTACGAGCAGTACTTC,CASSHTDYSSYEQYF
-,TRBV10-3,-,TRBJ1-4,TGTGCCATCAGGGGGGGATCCACTAATGAAAAACTGTTTTTT,CAIRGGSTNEKLFF
-,TRBV11-2,-,TRBJ1-2,TGTGCCAGCAGCTTGGCTCACCAAAAGGGCTACACCTTC,CASSLAHQKGYTF
-,TRBV4-1,-,TRBJ1-4,TGCGCCAGCAGCCAAGTCGGTGCTACTAATGAAAAACTGTTTTTT,CASSQVGATNEKLFF
-,TRBV27,-,TRBJ2-2,TGTGCCAGCAGTCCGGGTGCGAACACCGGGGAGCTGTTTTTT,CASSPGANTGELFF
-,TRBV7-9,TRBD1,TRBJ1-2,TGTGCCAGCTCCTCCTGGGACAGGCCGAGCTCCCGGGGCTATGGCTACACCTTC,CASSSWDRPSSRGYGYTF
-,TRBV7-2,-,TRBJ2-5,TGTGCCAGCAGCGCTCCTGGACTACCTCCTCAAGAGACCCAGTACTTC,CASSAPGLPPQETQYF
-,TRBV25-1,TRBD2,TRBJ2-1,TGTGCCAGCAGTATCCTAACTAGCGGATACAATGAGCAGTTCTTC,CASSILTSGYNEQFF
-,TRBV13,-,TRBJ2-1,TGTGCCAGCAGCCCCCGGGAACCCTACAATGAGCAGTTCTTC,CASSPREPYNEQFF
-,TRBV11-2,-,TRBJ2-1,TGTGCCAGCAGCTTAGGCGGAGGCCCCTACAATGAGCAGTTCTTC,CASSLGGGPYNEQFF
-,TRBV5-4,TRBD1,TRBJ1-4,TGTGCCAGCAGCCCCAGGGGGGCTTCAACTAATGAAAAACTGTTTTTT,CASSPRGASTNEKLFF
-,TRBV7-9,-,TRBJ2-3,TGTGCCAGCAGCTTTTTAGGACCGGGGGGCCCCCGAAGCACAGATACGCAGTATTTT,CASSFLGPGGPRSTDTQYF
once,TRBV7-9,TRBD2,TRBJ2-3,TGTGCCAGCAGCTCTTGGACTAGCGCGAGCACAGATACGCAGTATTTT,CASSSWTSASTDTQYF
-,TRBV13,TRBD1,TRBJ2-7,TGTGCCAGCAGCGTCCAGGGGGCGCTTGTCTACGAGCAGTACTTC,CASSVQGALVYEQYF
-,TRBV6-2/TRBV6-3,-,TRBJ2-1,TGTGCCAGCAGTGGCCCAAGGGAGGCAGGATCCTACAATGAGCAGTTCTTC,CASSGPREAGSYNEQFF